This T cell receptor (beta chain) was recovered during a study of Graves' ophthalmopathy and Graves' hyperthyroidism (dated by TCRdb to the late 2010s). For the study in its entirety: Peripheral blood was collected before any treatment was given, at the time of initial diagnosis. Once sampling was done, hyperthyroidism patients were given methimazole at a starting dose of 30 mg daily, while ophthalmopathy patients were given high-dose intravenous methylprednisolone. T-cell repertoires of thyroid tissue and blood were compared in six hyperthyroidism patients. A discovery set of about 99 patients (43 ophthalmopathy, just over 55 stable hyperthyroidism) was enrolled to explore V-J signatures distinguishing ophthalmopathy from hyperthyroidism. The study used TCR beta repertoire signatures to distinguish Graves' ophthalmopathy from Graves' hyperthyroidism and to predict progression to ophthalmopathy. An independent validation cohort comprised some 19 hyperthyroidism patients and about 16 patients who later progressed from hyperthyroidism to ophthalmopathy. In total, approximately 140 blood samples were TCR-sequenced: 40 to 45 ophthalmopathy, about 75 hyperthyroidism and some 17 hyperthyroidism-to-ophthalmopathy patients. The 100 discovery patients were divided at random into training and test sets in a 7:3 ratio.

The CDR3 contains 20 residues, cysteine and phenylalanine counted. Only the CDR3 portion is preserved as DNA: 60 bases, with reading frame beginning at the first base. V gives up 3 bases and J gives up 0 bases, and the segment between their germline ends measures 26 bases. The germline V gene (reference sequence) yields MNHEY for CDR1 and SMNVEV for CDR2. Ophthalmopathy patients had moderately to severely active disease, Clinical Activity Score of at least 3, NOSPECS grade of at least 4, and disease duration under 3 months. Patients with other autoimmune diseases, uncontrolled infections, pregnancy or lactation were excluded from the study. Clinical symptoms, serum thyroxine, TRAb, thyroid ultrasound and orbital computed tomography formed the basis of the diagnosis. Using Ficoll-Paque density gradient centrifugation, PBMCs were isolated from roughly 9.2 ml of fresh peripheral blood. Total RNA was extracted using Trizol reagent, and RNA quality was checked on an Agilent 2100 Bioanalyzer.

A note on this clonotype: Its antigen is unknown. Base quality data are lacking; no much larger clone is found one base away.

For repertoire sequencing, TCR beta CDR3 regions were amplified from RNA transcripts. HTBI primers and the Qiagen OneStep RT-PCR kit were used in a first-round RT-PCR, which was followed by a second-round multiplex PCR, size selection and purification. Sequencing of the libraries was carried out on an Illumina HiSeq2000 in paired-end mode with 100 bp reads. On the study's bioinformatics: SOAPnuke was used to process the reads, removing any read that contained adapters or uncalled bases, had a mean Phred below 15, or lacked an exact match to the constant primer or identifier. High-quality paired reads were merged with COPE v1.2.5. Each unique nucleotide sequence was treated as a clonotype, and MiTCR v1.1 was used to align the clonotypes to the IMGT TRB V, D and J references. Analysis was restricted to V-J combinations with a frequency above 0.0001, which covered 99.2% of repertoires. For each V-J combination, a TCR clonal expansion and chaos score was defined as F50 clonal expansion divided by the chaos observed in the TCRdist matrix. Features were reduced by Welch's t-statistics and random forest to roughly 14 V-J combinations, which fed a naive Bayes classifier. The Morisita-Horn index was used to measure how similar the thyroid and blood repertoires were. The public reads were reprocessed in TCRdb via fastp at Q25 and MiXCR, keeping in-frame beta chains. All rows with the same CDR3 protein become a single entry with the most common DNA and genes. TCRdb's processing, not the authors', yielded these V and J calls. For this sample the table gives fewer than 250,000 distinct CDR3 sequences, of which 25% to 35% were detected only once. The ten largest clones capture 8.5% to 9.5% of the sample.

The paper's findings and limits, for the study overall: No statistical method was used to predetermine the sample size, and group allocation was not hidden from the investigators. The 13-signature model separated ophthalmopathy from stable hyperthyroidism with over 85% sensitivity and about 81% specificity in cross-validation, and 80%/75% in the test set. Most of the expanded thyroid clonotypes with a frequency above 0.001 were also detected in blood, and it was suggested that the thyroid immune response may be reflected by blood repertoires. In validation, the model predicted ophthalmopathy progression with nearly 71% sensitivity and less than 80% specificity; 12 predicted patients were CT-confirmed with GO in a median of about 6.2 months.

Sequenced sample: peripheral blood. This sequence originates from a middle-aged man with Graves' ophthalmopathy. Donor details come from another sample of the same person, matched by shared clones. The sequence is built from TRBV27 and TRBJ1-1; no D gene can be assigned with confidence. The CDR3 region has the sequence CASSFSSQEDRPLMNTEAFF. Here is the DNA: TGTGCCAGCAGTTTTTCCTCTCAAGAGGACCGACCCTTAATGAACACTGAAGCTTTCTTT.